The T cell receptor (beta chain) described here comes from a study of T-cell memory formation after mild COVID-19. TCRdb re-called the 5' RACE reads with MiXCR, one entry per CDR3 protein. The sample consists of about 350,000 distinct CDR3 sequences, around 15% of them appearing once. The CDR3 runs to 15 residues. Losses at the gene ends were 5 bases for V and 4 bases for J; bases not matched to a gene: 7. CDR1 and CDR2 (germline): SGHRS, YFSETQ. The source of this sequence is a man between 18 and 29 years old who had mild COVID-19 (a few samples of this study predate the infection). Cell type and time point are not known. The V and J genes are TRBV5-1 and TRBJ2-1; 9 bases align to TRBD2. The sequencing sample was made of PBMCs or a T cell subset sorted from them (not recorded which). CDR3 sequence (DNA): TGCGCCAGCAGTTGGCTAGCGGGGCAATACAATGAGCAGTTCTTC. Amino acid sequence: CASSWLAGQYNEQFF.